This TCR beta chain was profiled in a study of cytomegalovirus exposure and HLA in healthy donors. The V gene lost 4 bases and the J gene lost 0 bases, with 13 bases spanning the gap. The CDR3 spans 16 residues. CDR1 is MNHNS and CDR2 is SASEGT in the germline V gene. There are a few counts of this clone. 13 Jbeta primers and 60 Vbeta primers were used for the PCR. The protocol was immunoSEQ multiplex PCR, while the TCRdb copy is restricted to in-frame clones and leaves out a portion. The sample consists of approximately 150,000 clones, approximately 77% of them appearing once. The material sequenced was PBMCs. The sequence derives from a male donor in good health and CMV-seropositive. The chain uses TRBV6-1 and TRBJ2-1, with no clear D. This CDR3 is CASSVFPMSSYNEQFF. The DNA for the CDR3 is TGTGCCAGCAGTGTTTTCCCCATGAGCTCCTACAATGAGCAGTTCTTC.